These T cell receptor beta chains were read from a single sample in a study of blood T cell repertoires in COVID-19. Measured with immunoSEQ multiplex PCR; TCRdb has only the in-frame clones, and not every one. The sample has fewer than 120,000 clones, 88% seen once. Material: peripheral blood. The receptors come from a woman aged 45-65 years with acute or convalescent COVID-19. CDR3s include the opening cysteine and the closing phenylalanine or tryptophan. D genes are given only for firm matches. Clone size is shown for a subset of rows, as once, few, many or a class of expanded clone.

TRBV6-6	NA	TRBD2	TRBJ2-7	TGTGCCAGCAGTGATCCGGGACTAGCGTCTTACGAGCAGTACTTC	CASSDPGLASYEQYF
TRBV18	NA	NA	TRBJ1-3	TGTGCCAGCTCACCCGCCCAGGGGTCTCCCTCTGGAAACACCATATATTTT	CASSPAQGSPSGNTIYF
TRBV10-3	NA	TRBD1	TRBJ1-2	TGTGCCATCAGTGGGACAGGGGGCGGTGGCTACACCTTC	CAISGTGGGGYTF
TRBV14	NA	NA	TRBJ2-1	TGTGCCAGCAGCCCCCTTGGCGGGCGGGTTTACAATGAGCAGTTCTTC	CASSPLGGRVYNEQFF
TRBV12-3/TRBV12-4	NA	NA	TRBJ2-1	TGTGCCAGCAATCTACGTGGGAGGAGTGAGCAGTTCTTC	CASNLRGRSEQFF
TRBV5-5	NA	TRBD1	TRBJ1-2	TGTGCCAGCAGCTTCAACCCCAGGGGGGAGAACTATGGCTACACCTTC	CASSFNPRGENYGYTF
TRBV5-1	NA	NA	TRBJ2-3	TGCGCCAGCAGCTTGTGGGAGACAGGCCCCAGCACAGATACGCAGTATTTT	CASSLWETGPSTDTQYF
TRBV7-8	NA	TRBD2	TRBJ2-5	TGTGCCAGCAGCCACGTTTCTAGCGGGATAAACTTCCAGTACTTC	CASSHVSSGINFQYF
TRBV5-1	few	NA	TRBJ1-6	TGCGCCAGCAGCTTGATATCGAGGAGCTCCTATAATTCACCCCTCCACTTT	CASSLISRSSYNSPLHF
TRBV30	NA	NA	TRBJ1-3	TGTGCCTGGACAGTCTCTGGAAACACCATATATTTT	CAWTVSGNTIYF
TRBV24-1	NA	TRBD1	TRBJ2-3	TGTGCCACCAGTGATCCGGGACAGGGTACAGATACGCAGTATTTT	CATSDPGQGTDTQYF
TRBV4-2	NA	NA	TRBJ2-4	TGTGCCAGCAGCCAAGTAAATAGCGGCGCCAAAAACATTCAGTACTTC	CASSQVNSGAKNIQYF
TRBV6-6	NA	TRBD1	TRBJ2-2	TGTGCCAGCACCCAAGGACAGGGGGCTCACACCGGGGAGCTGTTTTTT	CASTQGQGAHTGELFF
TRBV11-2	NA	NA	TRBJ1-6	TGTGCCAGCAGCTTTGGAGCCCTAAATTCACCCCTCCACTTT	CASSFGALNSPLHF
TRBV28	NA	NA	TRBJ1-1	TGTGCCAGCAGCCCGGGAGGAAGGGGCACTGAAGCTTTCTTT	CASSPGGRGTEAFF
TRBV6-6	NA	TRBD2	TRBJ2-2	TGTGCCAGCACCACGAGCGGGAGTGCGAACACCGGGGAGCTGTTTTTT	CASTTSGSANTGELFF
TRBV6-5	NA	NA	TRBJ2-7	TGTGCCAGCAGTTACTCGTTAGCGACCCACACCTACGAGCAGTACTTC	CASSYSLATHTYEQYF
TRBV27	NA	NA	TRBJ1-2	TGTGCCAGCAGTTTATCGGGAGGGAACTATGGCTACACCTTC	CASSLSGGNYGYTF
TRBV3-1/TRBV3-2	NA	NA	TRBJ2-1	TGTGCCAGCAGCCACTCCCTGGGGGGTGGCAATGAGCAGTTCTTC	CASSHSLGGGNEQFF
TRBV18	NA	NA	TRBJ1-1	TGTGCCAGCTCACCGCAGGACTCCCCCGGCACTGAAGCTTTCTTT	CASSPQDSPGTEAFF
TRBV18	NA	NA	TRBJ2-5	TGTGCCAGCTCACCAATCGCCCGGAGGTCAGAGACCCAGTACTTC	CASSPIARRSETQYF
TRBV5-1	NA	NA	TRBJ1-1	TGCGCCAGCAGCACTCGTACAGGGAGGAACACTGAAGCTTTCTTT	CASSTRTGRNTEAFF
TRBV19	few	TRBD1	TRBJ1-6	TGTGCCAGTAGTATCGACGGCAGGGGGTGGGGTTCACCCCTCCACTTT	CASSIDGRGWGSPLHF
TRBV29-1	once	NA	TRBJ2-3	TGCAGCGTTGAAGGAGGCCACAGGGATTTCGGGGCAGATACGCAGTATTTT	CSVEGGHRDFGADTQYF
TRBV12-5	NA	TRBD1	TRBJ1-1	TGTGCTAGTGGTTTAGACAGGGGGGTAGGAGGGGACACTGAAGCTTTCTTT	CASGLDRGVGGDTEAFF
TRBV29-1	few	TRBD1	TRBJ2-3	TGCAGCGTTCGGACAGGGCGAGCAGATACGCAGTATTTT	CSVRTGRADTQYF
TRBV7-2	NA	NA	TRBJ1-3	TGTGCCAGCAGCCCAACTAATTCACACGGAGAGCTCTCTGGAAACACCATATATTTT	CASSPTNSHGELSGNTIYF
TRBV19	NA	NA	TRBJ2-3	TGTGCCAGTAGTATAGACCAGGGATTCACAGATACGCAGTATTTT	CASSIDQGFTDTQYF
TRBV3-1/TRBV3-2	once	TRBD1	TRBJ2-7	TGTGCCAGCAGCCAACAGGGGGCTTGGGAGCAGTACTTC	CASSQQGAWEQYF
TRBV18	NA	NA	TRBJ2-3	TGTGCCAGCTCACCACTAGCTTCCAGGGCAGATACGCAGTATTTT	CASSPLASRADTQYF
TRBV5-1	NA	NA	TRBJ1-2	TGCGCCAGCAGCCCCCTCGGAGGAGGTGATGGCTACACCTTC	CASSPLGGGDGYTF
TRBV3-1/TRBV3-2	NA	NA	TRBJ1-1	TGTGCCAGCAGGGCGGGGCAGGCGGGGACTGAAGCTTTCTTT	CASRAGQAGTEAFF
TRBV5-1	NA	TRBD2	TRBJ2-2	TGCGCCAGCAGCCTAGGGACTAGCAGTACCGGGGAGCTGTTTTTT	CASSLGTSSTGELFF
TRBV10-3	NA	NA	TRBJ2-5	TGTGCCATCAGTGAGTCCGTCCGCCCGGGGGCCCAGTACTTC	CAISESVRPGAQYF
TRBV20-1	NA	NA	TRBJ1-6	TGCAGTGCCAGTGCGGCTATCTGGGGGCCGGTTAATTCACCCCTCCACTTT	CSASAAIWGPVNSPLHF
TRBV14	NA	NA	TRBJ1-2	TGTGCCAGCAGCCAATTAGGCGGGCGAGCTAACTATGGCTACACCTTC	CASSQLGGRANYGYTF
TRBV28	NA	TRBD1	TRBJ2-5	TGTGCCAGCATAGGGACAGTCGAGTCGACCCAGTACTTC	CASIGTVESTQYF
TRBV5-1	NA	NA	TRBJ1-4	TGCGCCAGCAGCGACGCCGGGACTTCGAAAGGAAAACTGTTTTTT	CASSDAGTSKGKLFF
TRBV12-3/TRBV12-4	NA	TRBD1	TRBJ2-5	TGTGCCAGCCAGGACAGGGGCTCGGAGACCCAGTACTTC	CASQDRGSETQYF
TRBV5-1	NA	NA	TRBJ2-7	TGCGCCAGCAGCTTACAGGGTTACGAGCAGTACTTC	CASSLQGYEQYF
TRBV7-9	NA	TRBD2	TRBJ2-2	TGTGCCAGCAGCTTACCCTCGGGACTAGCGGCTGCGAACACCGGGGAGCTGTTTTTT	CASSLPSGLAAANTGELFF
TRBV6-5	NA	NA	TRBJ2-1	TGTGCCAGCAGTTACTCGGGGCCGAGATCTTACAATGAGCAGTTCTTC	CASSYSGPRSYNEQFF
TRBV5-1	NA	TRBD1	TRBJ2-3	TGCGCCAGCAGCCCGGGACAGCCGTCTGATACGCAGTATTTT	CASSPGQPSDTQYF
TRBV24-1	NA	TRBD1	TRBJ1-1	TGTGCCACCAGTGACCCGGGGACAGGGAACACTGAAGCTTTCTTT	CATSDPGTGNTEAFF
TRBV29-1	NA	NA	TRBJ2-3	TGCAGCGTTGACTCCTGGGGGGCAGATACGCAGTATTTT	CSVDSWGADTQYF